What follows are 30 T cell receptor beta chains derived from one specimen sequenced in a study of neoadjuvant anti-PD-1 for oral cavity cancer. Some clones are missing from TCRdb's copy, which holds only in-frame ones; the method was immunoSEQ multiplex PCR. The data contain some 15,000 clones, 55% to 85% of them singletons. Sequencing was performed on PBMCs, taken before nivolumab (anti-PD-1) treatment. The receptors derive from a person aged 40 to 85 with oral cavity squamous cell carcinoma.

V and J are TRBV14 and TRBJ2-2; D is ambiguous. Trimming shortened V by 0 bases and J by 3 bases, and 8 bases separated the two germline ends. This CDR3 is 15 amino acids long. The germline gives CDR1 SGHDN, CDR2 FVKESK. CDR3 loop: CASSQERAYTGELFF. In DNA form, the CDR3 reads TGTGCCAGCAGCCAAGAGAGAGCTTACACCGGGGAGCTGTTTTTT.

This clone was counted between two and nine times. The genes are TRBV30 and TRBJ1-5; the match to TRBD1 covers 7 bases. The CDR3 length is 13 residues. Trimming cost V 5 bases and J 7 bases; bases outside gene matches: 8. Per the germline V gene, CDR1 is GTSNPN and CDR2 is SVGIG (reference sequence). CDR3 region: CAWDGQEGQPQHF. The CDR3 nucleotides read TGTGCCTGGGATGGACAGGAGGGACAGCCCCAGCATTTT.

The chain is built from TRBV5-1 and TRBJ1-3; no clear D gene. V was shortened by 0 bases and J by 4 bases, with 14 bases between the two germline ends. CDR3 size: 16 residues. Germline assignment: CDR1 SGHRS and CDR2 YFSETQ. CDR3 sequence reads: CASSLVGTAYGNTIYF. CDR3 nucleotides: TGCGCCAGCAGCTTGGTCGGTACAGCTTACGGAAACACCATATATTTT.

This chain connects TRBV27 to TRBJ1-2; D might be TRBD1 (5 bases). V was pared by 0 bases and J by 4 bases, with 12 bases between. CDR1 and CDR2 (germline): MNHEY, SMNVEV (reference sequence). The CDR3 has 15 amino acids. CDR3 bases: TGTGCCAGCAGTTTATCTCACGGACACCCCTATGGCTACACCTTC. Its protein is CASSLSHGHPYGYTF.

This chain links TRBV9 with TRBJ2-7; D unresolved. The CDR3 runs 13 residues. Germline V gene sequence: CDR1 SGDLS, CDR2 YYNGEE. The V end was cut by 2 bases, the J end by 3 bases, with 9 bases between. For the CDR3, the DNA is TGTGCCAGCAGCGTTGAGGACGGCTACGAGCAGTACTTC. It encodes CASSVEDGYEQYF.

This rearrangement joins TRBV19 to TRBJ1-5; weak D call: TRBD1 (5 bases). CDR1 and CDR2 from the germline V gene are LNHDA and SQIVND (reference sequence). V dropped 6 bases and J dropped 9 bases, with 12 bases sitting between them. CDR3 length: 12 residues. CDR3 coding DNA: TGTGCCAGTAGGGAGGGGTCACGGCCCCAGCATTTT. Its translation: CASREGSRPQHF.

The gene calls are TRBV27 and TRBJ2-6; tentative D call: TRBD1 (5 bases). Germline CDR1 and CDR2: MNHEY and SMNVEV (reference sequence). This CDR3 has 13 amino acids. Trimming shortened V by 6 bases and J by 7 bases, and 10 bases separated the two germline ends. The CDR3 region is CASSPDSANVLTF. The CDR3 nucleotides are TGTGCCAGCAGCCCCGACAGTGCCAACGTCCTGACTTTC.

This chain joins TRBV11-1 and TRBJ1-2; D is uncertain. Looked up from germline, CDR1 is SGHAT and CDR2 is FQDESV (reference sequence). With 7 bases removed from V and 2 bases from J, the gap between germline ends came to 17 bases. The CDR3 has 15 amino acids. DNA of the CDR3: TGTGCCAGCACCCCCAGGTCTGATCGGAACTATGGCTACACCTTC. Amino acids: CASTPRSDRNYGYTF.

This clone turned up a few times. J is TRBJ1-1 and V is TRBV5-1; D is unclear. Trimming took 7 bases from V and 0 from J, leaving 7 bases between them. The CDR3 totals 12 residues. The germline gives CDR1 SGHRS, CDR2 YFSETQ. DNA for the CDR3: TGCGCCAGCTGTATGGTGAACACTGAAGCTTTCTTT. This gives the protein CASCMVNTEAFF.

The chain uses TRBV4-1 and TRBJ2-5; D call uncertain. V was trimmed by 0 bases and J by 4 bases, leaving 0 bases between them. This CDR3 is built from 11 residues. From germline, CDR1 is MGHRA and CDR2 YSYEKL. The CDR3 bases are TGCGCCAGCAGCCAAGAAGAGACCCAGTACTTC. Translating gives CASSQEETQYF.

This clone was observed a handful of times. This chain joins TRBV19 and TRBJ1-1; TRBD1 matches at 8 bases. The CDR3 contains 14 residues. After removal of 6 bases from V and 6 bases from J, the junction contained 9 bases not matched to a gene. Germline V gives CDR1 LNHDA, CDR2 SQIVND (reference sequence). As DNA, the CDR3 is TGTGCCAGTAGCCCCGGACAGGGCCAAGCTGAAGCTTTCTTT. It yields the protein CASSPGQGQAEAFF.

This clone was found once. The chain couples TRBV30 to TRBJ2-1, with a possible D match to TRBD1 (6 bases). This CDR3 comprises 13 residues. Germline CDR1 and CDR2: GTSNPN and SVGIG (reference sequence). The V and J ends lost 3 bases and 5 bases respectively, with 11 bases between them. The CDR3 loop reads CAWRRGQNNEQFF. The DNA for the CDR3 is TGTGCCTGGAGACGAGGACAGAACAATGAGCAGTTCTTC.

The CDR3 reads CASSPDLNEKLFF. The CDR3 nucleotides are TGTGCCAGCAGTCCCGACCTTAATGAAAAACTGTTTTTT. The chain recombines TRBV6-5 with TRBJ1-4; D is undetermined. Germline V lookup: CDR1 MNHEY, CDR2 SVGAGI. The CDR3 is made up of 13 amino acids. Trimming took off 5 bases at V and 4 bases at J, with 8 bases between the two ends.

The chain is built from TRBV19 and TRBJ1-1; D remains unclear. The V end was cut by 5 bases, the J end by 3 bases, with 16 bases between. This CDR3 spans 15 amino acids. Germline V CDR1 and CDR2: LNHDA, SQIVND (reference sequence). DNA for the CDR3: TGTGCCAGTAGTCGAAACAGAGTCTCGGACACTGAAGCTTTCTTT. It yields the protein CASSRNRVSDTEAFF.

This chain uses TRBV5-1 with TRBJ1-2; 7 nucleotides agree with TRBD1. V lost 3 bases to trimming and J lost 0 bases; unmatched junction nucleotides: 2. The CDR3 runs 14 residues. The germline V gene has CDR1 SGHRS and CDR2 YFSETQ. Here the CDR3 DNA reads TGCGCCAGCAGCTGGGGACAGACTAACTATGGCTACACCTTC. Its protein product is CASSWGQTNYGYTF.

CDR3 loop: CASGDRGRYYGYTF. CDR3 coding DNA: TGTGCCAGTGGTGACAGGGGGCGTTACTATGGCTACACCTTC. This rearrangement joins TRBV19 to TRBJ1-2, with TRBD1 matching over 10 bases. Per germline, CDR1 LNHDA and CDR2 SQIVND (reference sequence). The CDR3 has 14 amino acids. The J segment lost 3 bases and the V segment lost 8 bases, leaving 6 bases of the junction unmatched. Supplemented by reference TRBV19 and TRBJ1-2, the full variable domain reads DGGITQSPKYLFRKEGQNVTLSCEQNLNHDAMYWYRQDPGQGLRLIYYSQIVNDFQKGDIAEGYSVSREKKESFPLTVTSAQKNPTAFYLCASGDRGRYYGYTFGSGTRLTVV.

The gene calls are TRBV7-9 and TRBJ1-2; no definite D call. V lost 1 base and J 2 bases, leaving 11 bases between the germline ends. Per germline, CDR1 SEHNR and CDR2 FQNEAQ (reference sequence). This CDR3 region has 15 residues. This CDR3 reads CASSLGVSGNYGYTF. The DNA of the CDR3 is TGTGCCAGCAGCTTAGGTGTCAGTGGAAACTATGGCTACACCTTC.

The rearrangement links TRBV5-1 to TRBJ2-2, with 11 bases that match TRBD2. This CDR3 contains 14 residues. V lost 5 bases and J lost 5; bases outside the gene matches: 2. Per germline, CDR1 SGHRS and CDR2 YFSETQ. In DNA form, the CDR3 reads TGCGCCAGCAGACTAGCGGGAGTTACCGGGGAGCTGTTTTTT. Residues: CASRLAGVTGELFF.

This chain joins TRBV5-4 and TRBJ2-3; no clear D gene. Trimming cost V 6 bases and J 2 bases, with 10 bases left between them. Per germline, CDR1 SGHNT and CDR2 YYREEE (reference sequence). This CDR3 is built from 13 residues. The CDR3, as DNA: TGTGCCAGCACCGATGCGATCACAGATACGCAGTATTTT. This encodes CASTDAITDTQYF.

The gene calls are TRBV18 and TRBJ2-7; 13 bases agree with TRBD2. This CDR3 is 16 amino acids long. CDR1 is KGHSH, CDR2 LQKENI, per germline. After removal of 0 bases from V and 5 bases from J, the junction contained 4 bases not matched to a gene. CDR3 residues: CASSPPTGLAGNEQYF. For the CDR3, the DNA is TGTGCCAGCTCACCACCCACGGGACTAGCGGGAAACGAGCAGTACTTC.

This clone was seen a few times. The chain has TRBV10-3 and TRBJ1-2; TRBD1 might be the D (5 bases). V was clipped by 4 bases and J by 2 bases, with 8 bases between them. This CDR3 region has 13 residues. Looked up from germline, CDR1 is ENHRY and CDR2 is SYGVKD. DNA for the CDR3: TGTGCCATCAGTGTATCAGGGAACTATGGCTACACCTTC. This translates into CAISVSGNYGYTF.

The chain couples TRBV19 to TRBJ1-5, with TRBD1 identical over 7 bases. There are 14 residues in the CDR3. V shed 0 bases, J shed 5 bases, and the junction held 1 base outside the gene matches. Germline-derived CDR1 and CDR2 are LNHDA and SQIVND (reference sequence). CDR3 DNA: TGTGCCAGTAGTATAGAAGGGGGCTATCAGCCCCAGCATTTT. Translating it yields CASSIEGGYQPQHF.

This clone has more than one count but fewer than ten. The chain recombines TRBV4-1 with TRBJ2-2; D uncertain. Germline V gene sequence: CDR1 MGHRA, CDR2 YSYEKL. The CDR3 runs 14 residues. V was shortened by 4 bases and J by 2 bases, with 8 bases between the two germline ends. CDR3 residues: CASSRNRNTGELFF. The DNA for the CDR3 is TGCGCCAGCAGCCGTAACAGAAACACCGGGGAGCTGTTTTTT.

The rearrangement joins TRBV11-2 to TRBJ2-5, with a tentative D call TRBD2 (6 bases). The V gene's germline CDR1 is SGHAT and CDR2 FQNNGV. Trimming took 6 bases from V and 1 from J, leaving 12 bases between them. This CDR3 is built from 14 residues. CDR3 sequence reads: CASRRIAAQETQYF. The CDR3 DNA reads TGTGCCAGCAGACGAATAGCGGCCCAAGAGACCCAGTACTTC. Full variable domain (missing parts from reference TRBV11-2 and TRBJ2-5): EAGVAQSPRYKIIEKRQSVAFWCNPISGHATLYWYQQILGQGPKLLIQFQNNGVVDDSQLPKDRFSAERLKGVDSTLKIQPAKLEDSAVYLCASRRIAAQETQYFGPGTRLLVL.

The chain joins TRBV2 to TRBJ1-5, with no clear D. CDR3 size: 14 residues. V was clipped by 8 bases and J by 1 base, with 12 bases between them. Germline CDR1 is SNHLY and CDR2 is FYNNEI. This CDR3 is CASGQDESNQPQHF. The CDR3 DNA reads TGTGCCAGCGGCCAGGATGAAAGCAATCAGCCCCAGCATTTT.

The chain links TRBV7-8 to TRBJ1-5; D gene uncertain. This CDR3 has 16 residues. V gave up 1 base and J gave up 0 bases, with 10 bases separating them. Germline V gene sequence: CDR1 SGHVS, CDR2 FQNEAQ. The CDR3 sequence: CASSLVGPYSNQPQHF. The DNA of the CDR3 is TGTGCCAGCAGCTTAGTGGGTCCTTATAGCAATCAGCCCCAGCATTTT.

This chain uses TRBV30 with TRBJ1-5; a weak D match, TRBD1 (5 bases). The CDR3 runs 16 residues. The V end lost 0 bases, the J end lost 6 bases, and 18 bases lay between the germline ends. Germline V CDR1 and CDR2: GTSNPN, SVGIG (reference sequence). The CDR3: CAWSVRGGPGSQPQHF. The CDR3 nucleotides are TGTGCCTGGAGTGTAAGGGGCGGGCCCGGCAGTCAGCCCCAGCATTTT.

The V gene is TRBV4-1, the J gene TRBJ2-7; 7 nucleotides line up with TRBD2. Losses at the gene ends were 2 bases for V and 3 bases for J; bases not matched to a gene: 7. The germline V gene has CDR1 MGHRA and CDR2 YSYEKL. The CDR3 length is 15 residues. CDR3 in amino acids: CASSQLGLGIYEQYF. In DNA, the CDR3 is TGCGCCAGCAGCCAACTCGGACTAGGGATCTACGAGCAGTACTTC.

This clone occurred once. In DNA form, the CDR3 reads TGTGCCAGCTGTCCTCTGGGGACAGGTGGTGGGACTAACTATGGCTACACCTTC. Its protein is CASCPLGTGGGTNYGYTF. The chain links TRBV25-1 to TRBJ1-2; 8 bases map to TRBD1. Per the germline V gene, CDR1 is MGHDK and CDR2 is SYGVNS. After removal of 8 bases from V and 0 bases from J, the junction contained 17 bases not matched to a gene. CDR3 length: 18 amino acids.

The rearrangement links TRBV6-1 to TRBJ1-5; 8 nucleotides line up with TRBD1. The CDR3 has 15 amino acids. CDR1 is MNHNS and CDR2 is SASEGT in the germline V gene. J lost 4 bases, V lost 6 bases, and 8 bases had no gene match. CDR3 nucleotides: TGTGCCAGCAGCGCAGGGGGCAATAGGAATCAGCCCCAGCATTTT. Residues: CASSAGGNRNQPQHF.